This T cell receptor beta chain emerged from a study of cytomegalovirus exposure and HLA in healthy donors. Germline V lookup: CDR1 SGHNT, CDR2 YYREEE (reference sequence). The CDR3 totals 15 residues. V lost 0 bases and J 2 bases, leaving 11 bases between the germline ends. The donors were in the approximately 120-subject validation cohort; that cohort was separate from the roughly 660-subject first cohort. Study-level points and caveats: Overall, around 150 TCR beta chains were annotated as cytomegalovirus-associated. Through in vitro validation, a few CMV-associated chains were shown to be specific for CMV antigens.

This table comes from immunoSEQ multiplex PCR, and its TCRdb copy is limited to in-frame clones, with some not included. The data contain about 240,000 clones, around 87% of them singletons. Details on this clone: No antigen is known for it.

This receptor was identified in a woman aged 25 to 45 in good health and CMV-seropositive. Sample: PBMCs. The chain recombines TRBV5-4 with TRBJ1-1, with D perhaps TRBD1 (6 bases). Here the CDR3 DNA reads TGTGCCAGCAGCTTGGCTCCAGGGGTCAACACTGAAGCTTTCTTT. Translating it yields CASSLAPGVNTEAFF.